This is a list of T cell receptor beta chains from one sample in a study of neurological immune-mediated disorders. TCRdb fed the 5' RACE reads into MiXCR, producing one record per CDR3 protein. The sample records 65,000 to 95,000 distinct CDR3 sequences, more than 5% being singletons. Sequenced input: PBMCs. The receptors stem from a woman in her sixties with multiple sclerosis. The CDR3 runs from the conserved cysteine through the conserved F or W. D genes are given only for firm matches. Some rows mark clone size as missing; the rest say once, few, many or name a class of expanded clone.

CDR3nt	CDR3aa	v_gene	abundance	d_gene	j_gene
TGTGCCAGCAGCTTAGCGGCGTCGTCGAGCGGGCGGAGCCATGAGCAGTTCTTC	CASSLAASSSGRSHEQFF	TRBV7-2	many	.	TRBJ2-1
TGTGCCAGCAGCCGCTATCAGGCAGGGGATTCTTCAGATACGCAGTATTTT	CASSRYQAGDSSDTQYF	TRBV7-6	.	.	TRBJ2-3
TGCAGCGTTGGTGACTCGGGGCAGCCCCAGCATTTT	CSVGDSGQPQHF	TRBV29-1	.	.	TRBJ1-5
TGTGCCAGCAGCTTCGACAACTACGAGCAGTACTTC	CASSFDNYEQYF	TRBV7-9	many	.	TRBJ2-7
TGTGCCACCTCAGGAGGGGGCGCCGGATATAGCAATCAGCCCCAGCATTTT	CATSGGGAGYSNQPQHF	TRBV24-1	many	TRBD1	TRBJ1-5
TGTGCCAGCAGTTTCTCCCAGGGGGGGACCGGGGAGCTGTTTTTT	CASSFSQGGTGELFF	TRBV12-3/TRBV12-4	many	.	TRBJ2-2
TGTGCCTGGAGTTCGGGTACGCAGTATTTT	CAWSSGTQYF	TRBV30	many	.	TRBJ2-3
TGCGCCAGCAGCCCATTACAGGGGGCACGGGAGCAGTTCTTC	CASSPLQGAREQFF	TRBV5-1	many	TRBD1	TRBJ2-1
TGTGCCAGCAGTCCTGGGACAGGAGCAATGAACACTGAAGCTTTCTTT	CASSPGTGAMNTEAFF	TRBV5-6	many	TRBD1	TRBJ1-1
TGTGCCACCAGCAGAGACGACAGGTCCTCTGGAAACACCATATATTTT	CATSRDDRSSGNTIYF	TRBV15	many	.	TRBJ1-3
TGTGCCAGCAGCCAAGATGTCGCCGGACTAGGAACTGATACGCAGTATTTT	CASSQDVAGLGTDTQYF	TRBV14	.	TRBD2	TRBJ2-3
TGTGCCAGCAGACCCGGGACAGGGGTGAACACTGAAGCTTTCTTT	CASRPGTGVNTEAFF	TRBV7-2	many	TRBD1	TRBJ1-1
TGTGCCAGCAGCTCCGGATGGGGACAGGGGTATGAGCAGTTCTTC	CASSSGWGQGYEQFF	TRBV7-2	many	TRBD1	TRBJ2-1
TGCAGTGCTAGAGAGCCGCTCGGCAATCAGCCCCAGCATTTT	CSAREPLGNQPQHF	TRBV20-1	many	.	TRBJ1-5
TGTGCCAGCAGCCCCTCGGGACACTCGACCGGGGAGCTGTTTTTT	CASSPSGHSTGELFF	TRBV7-9	many	.	TRBJ2-2
TGTGCCAGCAGTTACTCGAACAGGGGGTTGAACGAGCAGTACTTC	CASSYSNRGLNEQYF	TRBV6-5	.	TRBD1	TRBJ2-7
TGTGCCAGCAGCTTGCTGCAGGGTCCTAACTATGGCTACACCTTC	CASSLLQGPNYGYTF	TRBV5-6	many	.	TRBJ1-2
TGCGCCAGCAGCCCCCGGGACAGGGGTTTTACTAACTATGGCTACACCTTC	CASSPRDRGFTNYGYTF	TRBV5-1	many	TRBD1	TRBJ1-2
TGTGCCAGCAGCTCTACCAATCAGCCCCAGCATTTT	CASSSTNQPQHF	TRBV7-8	many	.	TRBJ1-5
TGTGCCAGCAGCTTGGTGGACGTTAGGACAGGCTCTGGGGCCAACGTCCTGACTTTC	CASSLVDVRTGSGANVLTF	TRBV5-6	many	TRBD1	TRBJ2-6
TGCGCCAGCAGCTTCTCCGGGACAGGGGAACAGCCCCAGCATTTT	CASSFSGTGEQPQHF	TRBV5-1	many	TRBD1	TRBJ1-5
TGTGCCAGCAGCTTAGAAGGCACAACTAATGAAAAACTGTTTTTT	CASSLEGTTNEKLFF	TRBV7-9	.	.	TRBJ1-4